One sample yielded the 11 T cell receptor beta chains listed below, sequenced in a study of blood T cell repertoires in COVID-19. Clones were sequenced by immunoSEQ multiplex PCR, and TCRdb holds only the in-frame ones, with some missing. This sample carries under 300,000 clones, 65% to 85% of them seen once, and the ten largest clones take over 4.5%. The source material was peripheral blood. These receptors were collected from a human donor in a cohort sampled during active COVID-19.

This clone was seen just once. The CDR3 region is CASSLTSVANTGELFF. The CDR3 DNA sequence: TGCGCCAGCAGCCTGACTAGCGTAGCGAACACCGGGGAGCTGTTTTTT. V and J are TRBV5-1 and TRBJ2-2; 8 nucleotides line up with TRBD2. Germline V gene lookup returns CDR1 SGHRS and CDR2 YFSETQ. The CDR3 totals 16 residues. V trimming: 4 bases; J trimming: 0 bases; junction bases outside the gene matches: 5.

The chain has TRBV5-1 and TRBJ1-3; a possible D gene is TRBD1 (6 bases). The CDR3 spans 17 residues. Trimming cost V 4 bases and J 0 bases, with 17 bases left between them. Germline V gives CDR1 SGHRS, CDR2 YFSETQ. The DNA for the CDR3 is TGCGCCAGCAGCGTCCCCGGGACACCCGGCTCTGGAAACACCATATATTTT. This codes for CASSVPGTPGSGNTIYF.

This rearrangement joins TRBV27 to TRBJ2-3; perhaps TRBD1 as D (5 bases). Between the trimmed V and J ends, which lost 5 bases and 4 bases, there was a span of 13 bases. CDR1 is MNHEY, CDR2 SMNVEV, per germline (reference sequence). This CDR3 has 14 residues. CDR3 bases: TGTGCCAGCAGTCTCAGGGATTGGGCAGATACGCAGTATTTT. Its protein product is CASSLRDWADTQYF.

J is TRBJ2-7 and V is TRBV7-2, with D uncertain. The CDR3 is 16 amino acids. Germline V gene sequence: CDR1 SGHTA, CDR2 FQGNSA. Trimming removed 0 bases at V and 0 bases at J, with 12 bases between. The CDR3 protein is CASSLAGQLNSYEQYF. The DNA for the CDR3 is TGTGCCAGCAGCTTAGCCGGTCAACTTAACTCCTACGAGCAGTACTTC.

CDR3 coding DNA: TGTGCCAGCAAGAAAGAGACTAGAAGCGAGCAGTACTTC. Translation: CASKKETRSEQYF. The V gene is TRBV2, the J gene TRBJ2-7, with D tentatively TRBD2 (6 bases). The germline V and J ends were trimmed by 7 bases and 6 bases, with 16 bases remaining between them. CDR3 length: 13 amino acids. CDR1 and CDR2 from the germline V gene are SNHLY and FYNNEI.

This clone was picked up one time. The rearrangement links TRBV10-2 to TRBJ2-3; possible D gene TRBD2, 6 bases. V dropped 6 bases and J dropped 5 bases, with 12 bases sitting between them. Germline-derived CDR1 and CDR2 are WSHSY and SAAADI. This CDR3 region has 13 residues. CDR3: CASRDPAGDTQYF. CDR3 nucleotides: TGCGCCAGCAGGGACCCAGCGGGAGATACGCAGTATTTT.

The rearrangement uses TRBV3-1 (or the pseudogene TRBV3-2) and TRBJ2-1; maybe TRBD2 (6 bases). V lost 1 base and J 4 bases, leaving 11 bases between the germline ends. This CDR3 region has 15 residues. Germline CDR1 reads LGHDT; CDR2 reads YNNKEL (reference sequence). This CDR3 reads CASSQGNGGYNEQFF. The DNA for the CDR3 is TGTGCCAGCAGCCAAGGTAACGGGGGTTACAATGAGCAGTTCTTC.

The chain has TRBV7-2 and TRBJ1-2, with TRBD1 matching over 7 bases. CDR1 SGHTA and CDR2 FQGNSA come from the germline V gene. Trimming removed 1 base from V and 1 base from J; junction bases left unmatched: 6. This CDR3 has 16 residues. The chain's CDR3 is CASSLVGGQNNYGYTF. DNA of the CDR3: TGTGCCAGCAGCTTAGTGGGGGGACAGAATAACTATGGCTACACCTTC. Drawing the rest from reference TRBV7-2 and TRBJ1-2, the complete variable domain is GAGVSQSPSNKVTEKGKDVELRCDPISGHTALYWYRQSLGQGLEFLIYFQGNSAPDKSGLPSDRFSAERTGGSVSTLTIQRTQQEDSAVYLCASSLVGGQNNYGYTFGSGTRLTVV.

In its sample, this clone was seen once. The genes are TRBV19 and TRBJ2-1; perhaps TRBD2 as D (7 bases). V lost 6 bases, J lost 6 bases, and 9 bases lay in between. CDR1 LNHDA and CDR2 SQIVND come from the germline V gene (reference sequence). The CDR3 totals 12 residues. The CDR3 loop reads CASRGGRNEQFF. The CDR3 DNA is TGTGCCAGTAGGGGGGGGCGCAATGAGCAGTTCTTC.

V usage is TRBV7-2 and J usage is TRBJ2-1; 7 bases fit TRBD2. Germline CDR1 is SGHTA and CDR2 is FQGNSA. CDR3 size: 14 residues. J was trimmed by 6 bases and V by 1 base; bases with no gene match: 3. CDR3 sequence: CASSLGQRGNEQFF. The CDR3 DNA reads TGTGCCAGCAGCTTAGGTCAGCGGGGCAATGAGCAGTTCTTC.

The chain employs TRBV7-3 and TRBJ2-5; 7 positions match TRBD1. J lost 1 base, V lost 11 bases, and 7 bases had no gene match. This CDR3 comprises 13 residues. Germline V gives CDR1 SGHTA, CDR2 FQGTGA. CDR3 nucleotides: TGTGCCTCTCGTGCAGGGGGCCAAGAGACCCAGTACTTC. As protein: CASRAGGQETQYF.